The 5 T cell receptor beta chains in this list originate from one sample, sequenced in a study of shared clonotypes between healthy human individuals. In the naive CD8 group, cells lacked CD45RO and were positively selected for CCR7, so terminally differentiated effector memory CD45RA+ cells were left out. Assay used: immunoSEQ multiplex PCR; TCRdb lists only in-frame clones, some missing. This table holds 1.5 million to 2.5 million clones, about 94% found once. The sequenced sample was naive CD8+ T cells sorted from blood. The receptors stem from a man between 18 and 29 years old in good health.

This clone was recorded a few times. This sequence joins TRBV4-1 and TRBJ1-5; no clear D gene. V lost 0 bases, J lost 1 base, and 13 bases lay in between. This CDR3 is built from 17 residues. CDR1 is MGHRA, CDR2 YSYEKL, per germline. The CDR3 here is CASSQDRTDRSNQPQHF. In nucleotides, the CDR3 is TGCGCCAGCAGCCAAGATCGGACTGATCGCAGCAATCAGCCCCAGCATTTT.

The chain carries TRBV19 and TRBJ1-3, with D tentatively TRBD1 (6 bases). CDR3 length equals 14 residues. From germline, CDR1 is LNHDA and CDR2 SQIVND (reference sequence). The V end was cut by 7 bases, the J end by 0 bases, with 10 bases between. The CDR3 DNA is TGTGCCAGTACCCCGGGGGCCTCTGGAAACACCATATATTTT. This translates into CASTPGASGNTIYF.

With regard to this clone: Other DNA sequences in the same sample also yield this CDR3. The rearrangement joins TRBV9 to TRBJ2-7; 7 nucleotides line up with TRBD1. Germline V CDR1 and CDR2: SGDLS, YYNGEE. The V and J ends lost 1 base and 2 bases, in that order; junction bases with no gene match: 6. The CDR3 contains 15 residues. The CDR3 DNA is TGTGCCAGCAGCGTAAGTCCGGACAGGACCTACGAGCAGTACTTC. Its translation is CASSVSPDRTYEQYF.

This clone was seen just once. The chain is built from TRBV9 and TRBJ1-2; D is possibly TRBD1 (6 bases). Looked up from germline, CDR1 is SGDLS and CDR2 is YYNGEE. V was shortened by 0 bases and J by 2 bases, with 14 bases between the two germline ends. This CDR3 has 16 residues. CDR3 bases: TGTGCCAGCAGCGTAGACCGGGGGCCCCGAAACTATGGCTACACCTTC. It specifies CASSVDRGPRNYGYTF.

The rearrangement uses TRBV6-1 and TRBJ1-2; the D gene is possibly TRBD1 (6 bases). V lost 4 bases and J 5 bases, leaving 14 bases between the germline ends. Looked up from germline, CDR1 is MNHNS and CDR2 is SASEGT. CDR3 length: 14 residues. Here the CDR3 DNA reads TGTGCCAGCAGTGGGGGGGCGAGGCTTTATGGCTACACCTTC. Encoded protein: CASSGGARLYGYTF.